This TCR beta chain comes out of a study of T cells in localized non-small cell lung cancer. Study conclusions and caveats: T cell clonality was highest in uninvolved adjacent lung, above tumor. Overall survival was longer when the density of T cells in the blood was higher. One tumor region alone was sequenced, and heterogeneity therefore remains possible. In adjacent lung appeared a median 57 of the top 100 tumor clones.

This clone has only one observation. Its antigen remains unknown. The repertoire was sequenced with immunoSEQ multiplex PCR; TCRdb's copy has only in-frame clones and lacks some. In the table there are around 100,000 clones, 87% of which are singletons. The CDR3 spans 16 residues. V lost 4 bases to trimming and J lost 0 bases, with 17 bases between them. In germline, CDR1 is SGHRS, CDR2 YFSETQ. The receptor was isolated from a man aged 40-75 years with stage I squamous cell lung carcinoma. This material consisted of peripheral blood, taken before any cancer treatment. This chain uses TRBV5-1 with TRBJ2-7; weak D call: TRBD1 (6 bases). CDR3 DNA: TGCGCCAGCAGCCTTTATTCACAGGGAAACTCCTACGAGCAGTACTTC. It encodes CASSLYSQGNSYEQYF.